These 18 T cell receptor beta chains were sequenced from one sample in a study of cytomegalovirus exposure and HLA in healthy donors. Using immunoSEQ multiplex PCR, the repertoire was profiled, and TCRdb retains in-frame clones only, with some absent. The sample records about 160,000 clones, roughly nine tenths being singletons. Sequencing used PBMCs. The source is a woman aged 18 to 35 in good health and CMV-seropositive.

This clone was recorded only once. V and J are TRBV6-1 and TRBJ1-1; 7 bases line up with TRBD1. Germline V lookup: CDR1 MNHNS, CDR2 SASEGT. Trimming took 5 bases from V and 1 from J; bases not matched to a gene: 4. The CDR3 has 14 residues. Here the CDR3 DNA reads TGTGCCAGCAGTTTAGGGACAGCGAACACTGAAGCTTTCTTT. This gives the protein CASSLGTANTEAFF.

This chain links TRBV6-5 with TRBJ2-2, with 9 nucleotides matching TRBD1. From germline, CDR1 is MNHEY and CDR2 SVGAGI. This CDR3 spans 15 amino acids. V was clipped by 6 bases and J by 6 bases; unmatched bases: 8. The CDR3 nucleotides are TGTGCCAGCAGACCGGGACAGGGTTTCCCCGGGGAGCTGTTTTTT. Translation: CASRPGQGFPGELFF.

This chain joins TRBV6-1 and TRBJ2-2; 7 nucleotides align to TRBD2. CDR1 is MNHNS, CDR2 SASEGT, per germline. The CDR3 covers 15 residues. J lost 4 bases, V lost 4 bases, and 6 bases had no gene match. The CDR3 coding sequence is TGTGCCAGCAGTGCGAGCGGGGAACCCACCGGGGAGCTGTTTTTT. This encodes CASSASGEPTGELFF.

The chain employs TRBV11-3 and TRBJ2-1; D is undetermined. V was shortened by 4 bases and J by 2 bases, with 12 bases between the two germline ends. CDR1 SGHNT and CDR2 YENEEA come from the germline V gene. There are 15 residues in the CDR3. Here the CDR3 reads CASSSPTSTYNEQFF. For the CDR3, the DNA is TGTGCCAGCAGCTCACCGACATCCACCTACAATGAGCAGTTCTTC.

The CDR3 bases are TGTGCCAGCAGCCTCCGGGTCGGGAACACTGAAGCTTTCTTT. It yields the protein CASSLRVGNTEAFF. The rearrangement uses TRBV7-6 and TRBJ1-1; D gene unclear. Germline V CDR1 and CDR2: SGHVS, FNYEAQ. The length of the CDR3 is 14 residues. The V end lost 5 bases, the J end lost 1 base, and 11 bases lay between the germline ends.

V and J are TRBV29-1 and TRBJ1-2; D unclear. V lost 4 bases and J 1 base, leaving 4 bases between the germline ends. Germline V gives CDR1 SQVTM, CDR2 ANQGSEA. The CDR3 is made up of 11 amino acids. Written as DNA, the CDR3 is TGCAGCGTTGGGAGTAACTATGGCTACACCTTC. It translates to CSVGSNYGYTF.

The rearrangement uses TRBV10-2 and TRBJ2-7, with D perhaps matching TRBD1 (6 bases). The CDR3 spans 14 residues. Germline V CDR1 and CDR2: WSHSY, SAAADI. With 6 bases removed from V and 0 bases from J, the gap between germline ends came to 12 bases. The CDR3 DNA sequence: TGCGCCAGCAGACAGGGAGTGAACTCCTACGAGCAGTACTTC. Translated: CASRQGVNSYEQYF.

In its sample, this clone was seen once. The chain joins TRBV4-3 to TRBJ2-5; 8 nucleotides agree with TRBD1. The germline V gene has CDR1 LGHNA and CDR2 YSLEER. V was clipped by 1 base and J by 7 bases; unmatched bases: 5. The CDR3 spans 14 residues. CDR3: CASSQVATGGTQYF. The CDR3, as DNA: TGCGCCAGCAGCCAAGTAGCAACAGGGGGGACCCAGTACTTC.

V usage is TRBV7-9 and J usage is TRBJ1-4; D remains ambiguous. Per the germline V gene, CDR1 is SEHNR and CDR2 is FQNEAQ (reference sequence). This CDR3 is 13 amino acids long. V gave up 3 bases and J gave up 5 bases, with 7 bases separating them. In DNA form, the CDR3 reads TGTGCCAGCAGCTTGATGGAGAATGAAAAACTGTTTTTT. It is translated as CASSLMENEKLFF.

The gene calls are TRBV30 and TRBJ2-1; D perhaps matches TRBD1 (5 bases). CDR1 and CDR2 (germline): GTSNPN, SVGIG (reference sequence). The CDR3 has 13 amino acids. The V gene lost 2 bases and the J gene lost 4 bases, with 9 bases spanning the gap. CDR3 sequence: CAWSPDRYNEQFF. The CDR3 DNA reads TGTGCCTGGAGTCCCGACAGATACAATGAGCAGTTCTTC.

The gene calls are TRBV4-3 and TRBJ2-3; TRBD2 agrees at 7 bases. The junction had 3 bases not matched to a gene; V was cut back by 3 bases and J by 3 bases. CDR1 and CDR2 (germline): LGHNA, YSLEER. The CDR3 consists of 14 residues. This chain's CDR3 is CASSQGGATDTQYF. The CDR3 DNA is TGCGCCAGCAGCCAGGGAGGGGCGACAGATACGCAGTATTTT.

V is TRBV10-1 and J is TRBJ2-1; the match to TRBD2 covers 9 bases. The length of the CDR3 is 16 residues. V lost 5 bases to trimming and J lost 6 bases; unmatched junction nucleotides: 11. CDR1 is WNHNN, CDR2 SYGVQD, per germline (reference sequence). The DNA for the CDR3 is TGCGCCAGCAGTTATCCCCTGGGCGGGAGGGCCAATGAGCAGTTCTTC. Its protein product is CASSYPLGGRANEQFF.

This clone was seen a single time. The CDR3 DNA reads as TGCGCCAGCCAAGAGTTCACAGATACGCAGTATTTT. Translation: CASQEFTDTQYF. The chain has TRBV5-1 and TRBJ2-3; D call uncertain. In germline, CDR1 is SGHRS, CDR2 YFSETQ. This CDR3 is built from 12 residues. V was cut by 7 bases and J by 2 bases, with 8 bases left in between.

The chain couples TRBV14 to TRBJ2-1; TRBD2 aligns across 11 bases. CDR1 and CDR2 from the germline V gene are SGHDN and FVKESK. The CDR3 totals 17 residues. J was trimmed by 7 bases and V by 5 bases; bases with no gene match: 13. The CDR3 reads CASSYKMVSGRANEQFF. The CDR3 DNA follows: TGTGCCAGCAGCTACAAGATGGTTAGCGGGAGGGCTAATGAGCAGTTCTTC. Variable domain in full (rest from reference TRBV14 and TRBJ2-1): EAGVTQFPSHSVIEKGQTVTLRCDPISGHDNLYWYRRVMGKEIKFLLHFVKESKQDESGMPNNRFLAERTGGTYSTLKVQPAELEDSGVYFCASSYKMVSGRANEQFFGPGTRLTVL.

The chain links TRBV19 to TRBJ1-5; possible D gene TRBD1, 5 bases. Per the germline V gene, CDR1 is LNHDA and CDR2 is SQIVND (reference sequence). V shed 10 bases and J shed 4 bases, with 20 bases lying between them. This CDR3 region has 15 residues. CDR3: CATTTQGAVNQPQHF. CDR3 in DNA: TGTGCCACCACCACCCAGGGTGCCGTGAATCAGCCCCAGCATTTT.

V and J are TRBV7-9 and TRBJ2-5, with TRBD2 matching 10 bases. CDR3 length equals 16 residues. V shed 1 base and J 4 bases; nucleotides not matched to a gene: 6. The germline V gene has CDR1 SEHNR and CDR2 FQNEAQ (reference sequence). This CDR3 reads CASSLGAGGLVETQYF. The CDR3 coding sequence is TGTGCCAGCAGCTTAGGAGCGGGAGGGCTTGTAGAGACCCAGTACTTC.

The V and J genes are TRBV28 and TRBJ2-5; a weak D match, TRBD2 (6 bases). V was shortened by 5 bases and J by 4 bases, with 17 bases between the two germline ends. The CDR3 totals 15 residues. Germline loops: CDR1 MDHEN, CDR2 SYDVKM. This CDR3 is CASSRGNRRVETQYF. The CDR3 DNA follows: TGTGCCAGCAGTAGGGGAAACAGGAGGGTAGAGACCCAGTACTTC.

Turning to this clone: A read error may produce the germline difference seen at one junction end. The CDR3 spells CASSPQGLFTEAFF. As DNA, the CDR3 is TGTGCTAGCAGCCCACAGGGACTATTCACTGAAGCTTTCTTT. The chain carries TRBV7-7 and TRBJ1-1, with D possibly TRBD1 on 6 matching bases. The CDR3 consists of 14 residues. From germline, CDR1 is SSHAT and CDR2 FNYEAQ (reference sequence).